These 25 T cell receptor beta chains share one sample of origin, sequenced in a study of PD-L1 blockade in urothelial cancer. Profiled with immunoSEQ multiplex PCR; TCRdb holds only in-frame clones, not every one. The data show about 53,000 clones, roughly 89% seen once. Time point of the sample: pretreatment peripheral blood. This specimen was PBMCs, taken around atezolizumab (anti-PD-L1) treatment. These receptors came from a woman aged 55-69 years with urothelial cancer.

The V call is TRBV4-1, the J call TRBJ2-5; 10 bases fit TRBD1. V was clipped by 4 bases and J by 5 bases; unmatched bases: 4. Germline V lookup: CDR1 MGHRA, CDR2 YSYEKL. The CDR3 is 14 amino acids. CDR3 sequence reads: CASSLRTGGETQYF. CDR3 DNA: TGCGCCAGCAGCCTTAGGACAGGGGGGGAGACCCAGTACTTC.

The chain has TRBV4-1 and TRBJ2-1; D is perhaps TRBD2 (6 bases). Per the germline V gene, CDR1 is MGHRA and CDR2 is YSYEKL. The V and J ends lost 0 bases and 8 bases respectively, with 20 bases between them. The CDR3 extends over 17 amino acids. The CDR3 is CASSQEGRGGNYHEQFF. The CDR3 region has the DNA TGCGCCAGCAGCCAAGAGGGTAGGGGCGGGAATTACCATGAGCAGTTCTTC.

The DNA of the CDR3 is TGTGCCAGCAGGAGTATGAGTAGAGGCTACACCTTC. Residues: CASRSMSRGYTF. This rearrangement joins TRBV25-1 to TRBJ1-2; no reliable D call. The CDR3 extends over 12 amino acids. The V and J ends lost 6 bases and 8 bases respectively, with 13 bases between them. Germline loops: CDR1 MGHDK, CDR2 SYGVNS.

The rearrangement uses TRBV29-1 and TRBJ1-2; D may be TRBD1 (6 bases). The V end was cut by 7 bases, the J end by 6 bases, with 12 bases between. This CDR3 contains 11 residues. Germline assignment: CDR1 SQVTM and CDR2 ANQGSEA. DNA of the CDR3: TGCAGCGCCAGAGAGGGGGATGGCTACACCTTC. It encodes CSAREGDGYTF.

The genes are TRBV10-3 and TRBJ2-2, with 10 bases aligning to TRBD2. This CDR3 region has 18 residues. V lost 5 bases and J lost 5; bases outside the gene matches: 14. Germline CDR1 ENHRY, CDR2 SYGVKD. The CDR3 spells CAISPLAGGALRTGELFF. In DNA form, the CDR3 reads TGTGCCATCAGTCCCTTAGCGGGGGGCGCTCTGCGTACCGGGGAGCTGTTTTTT.

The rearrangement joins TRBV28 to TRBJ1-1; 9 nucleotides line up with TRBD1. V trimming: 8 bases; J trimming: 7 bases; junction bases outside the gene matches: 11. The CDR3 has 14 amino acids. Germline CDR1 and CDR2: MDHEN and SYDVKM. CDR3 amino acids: CASGIPGQGIEAFF. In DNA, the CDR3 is TGTGCCAGCGGTATCCCGGGACAGGGAATTGAAGCTTTCTTT.

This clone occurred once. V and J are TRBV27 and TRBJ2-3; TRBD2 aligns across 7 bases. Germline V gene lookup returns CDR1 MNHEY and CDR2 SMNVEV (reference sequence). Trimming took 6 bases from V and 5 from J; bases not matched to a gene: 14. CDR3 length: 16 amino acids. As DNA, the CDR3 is TGTGCCAGCAGGCCCTATAGGACGCCGGGGGGAGATACGCAGTATTTT. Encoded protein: CASRPYRTPGGDTQYF.

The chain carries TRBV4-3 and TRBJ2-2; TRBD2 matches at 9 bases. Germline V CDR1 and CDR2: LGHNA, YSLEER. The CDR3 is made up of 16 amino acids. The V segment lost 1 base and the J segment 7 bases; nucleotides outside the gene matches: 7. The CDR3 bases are TGCGCCAGCAGCCAAGGGGCGGGAGGGCCAGTCGGGGAGCTGTTTTTT. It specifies CASSQGAGGPVGELFF.

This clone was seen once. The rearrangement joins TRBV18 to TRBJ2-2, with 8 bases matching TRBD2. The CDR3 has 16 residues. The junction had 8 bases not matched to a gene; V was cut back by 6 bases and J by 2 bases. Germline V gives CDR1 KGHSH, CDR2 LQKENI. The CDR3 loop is CASSPISGTNTGELFF. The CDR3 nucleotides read TGTGCCAGCTCCCCTATTAGCGGGACCAACACCGGGGAGCTGTTTTTT.

CDR3 DNA sequence: TGTGCCAGCAGCATAAACAGGGGCAATCAGCCCCAGCATTTT. Encoded protein: CASSINRGNQPQHF. The chain couples TRBV11-2 to TRBJ1-5; a weak D match, TRBD1 (6 bases). CDR1 SGHAT and CDR2 FQNNGV come from the germline V gene. Trimming removed 5 bases at V and 2 bases at J, with 10 bases between. The CDR3 runs to 14 residues. The variable domain in full, with the rest retrieved from reference TRBV11-2 and TRBJ1-5, is EAGVAQSPRYKIIEKRQSVAFWCNPISGHATLYWYQQILGQGPKLLIQFQNNGVVDDSQLPKDRFSAERLKGVDSTLKIQPAKLEDSAVYLCASSINRGNQPQHFGDGTRLSIL.

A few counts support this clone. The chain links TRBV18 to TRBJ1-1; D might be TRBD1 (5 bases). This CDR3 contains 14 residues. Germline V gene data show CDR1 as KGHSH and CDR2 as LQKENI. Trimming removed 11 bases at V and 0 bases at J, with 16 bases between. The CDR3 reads CAAGQGTMNTEAFF. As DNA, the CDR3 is TGTGCCGCTGGGCAGGGAACCATGAACACTGAAGCTTTCTTT. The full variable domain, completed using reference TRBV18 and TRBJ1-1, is NAGVMQNPRHLVRRRGQEARLRCSPMKGHSHVYWYRQLPEEGLKFMVYLQKENIIDESGMPKERFSAEFPKEGPSILRIQQVVRGDSAAYFCAAGQGTMNTEAFFGQGTRLTVV.

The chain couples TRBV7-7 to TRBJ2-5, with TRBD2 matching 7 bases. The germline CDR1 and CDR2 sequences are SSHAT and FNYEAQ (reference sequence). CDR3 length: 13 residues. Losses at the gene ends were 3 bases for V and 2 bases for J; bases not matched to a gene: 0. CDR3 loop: CASSFGGQETQYF. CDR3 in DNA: TGTGCCAGCAGCTTCGGGGGGCAAGAGACCCAGTACTTC.

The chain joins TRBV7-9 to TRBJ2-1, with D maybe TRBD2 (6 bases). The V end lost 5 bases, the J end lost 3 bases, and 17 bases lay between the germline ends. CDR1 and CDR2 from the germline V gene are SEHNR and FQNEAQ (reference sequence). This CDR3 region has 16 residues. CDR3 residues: CASSPLTGRSYNEQFF. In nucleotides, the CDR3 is TGTGCCAGCAGCCCACTAACCGGGAGAAGCTACAATGAGCAGTTCTTC.

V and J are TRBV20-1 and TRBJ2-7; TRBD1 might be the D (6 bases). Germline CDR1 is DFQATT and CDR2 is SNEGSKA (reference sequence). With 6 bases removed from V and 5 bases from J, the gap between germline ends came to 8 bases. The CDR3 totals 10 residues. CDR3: CSAPGDEQYF. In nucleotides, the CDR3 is TGCAGTGCCCCAGGGGACGAGCAGTACTTC.

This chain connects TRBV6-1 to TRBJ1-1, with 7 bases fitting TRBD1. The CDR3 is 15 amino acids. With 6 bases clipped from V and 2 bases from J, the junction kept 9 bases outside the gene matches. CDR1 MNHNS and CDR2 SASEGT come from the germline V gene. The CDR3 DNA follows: TGTGCCAGCAGACCGGGACAGTTTTTAAACACTGAAGCTTTCTTT. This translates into CASRPGQFLNTEAFF.

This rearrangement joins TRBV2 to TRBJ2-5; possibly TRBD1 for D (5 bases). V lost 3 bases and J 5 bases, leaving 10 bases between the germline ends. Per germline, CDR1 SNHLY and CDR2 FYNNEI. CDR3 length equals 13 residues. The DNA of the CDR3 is TGTGCCAGCAGTGAGACAGTACAGGAGACCCAGTACTTC. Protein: CASSETVQETQYF.

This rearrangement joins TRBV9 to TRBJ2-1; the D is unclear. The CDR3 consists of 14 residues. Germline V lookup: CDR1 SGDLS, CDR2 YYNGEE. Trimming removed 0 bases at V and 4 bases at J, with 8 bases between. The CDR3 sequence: CASSVGALYNEQFF. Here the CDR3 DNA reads TGTGCCAGCAGCGTAGGGGCGCTTTACAATGAGCAGTTCTTC.

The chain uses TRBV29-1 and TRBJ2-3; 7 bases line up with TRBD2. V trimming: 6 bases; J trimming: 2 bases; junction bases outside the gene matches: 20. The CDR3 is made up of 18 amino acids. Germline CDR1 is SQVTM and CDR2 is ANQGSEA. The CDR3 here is CSVHTKRDADVFTDTQYF. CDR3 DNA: TGCAGCGTCCATACAAAGCGGGACGCAGATGTATTCACAGATACGCAGTATTTT.

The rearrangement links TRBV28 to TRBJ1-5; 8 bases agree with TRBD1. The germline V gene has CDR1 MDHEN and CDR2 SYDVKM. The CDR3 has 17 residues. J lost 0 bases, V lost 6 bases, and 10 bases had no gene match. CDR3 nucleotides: TGTGCCAGCAGGGGACAGGAGGGTTCTTATAGCAATCAGCCCCAGCATTTT. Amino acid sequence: CASRGQEGSYSNQPQHF. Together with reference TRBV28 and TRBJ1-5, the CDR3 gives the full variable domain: DVKVTQSSRYLVKRTGEKVFLECVQDMDHENMFWYRQDPGLGLRLIYFSYDVKMKEKGDIPEGYSVSREKKERFSLILESASTNQTSMYLCASRGQEGSYSNQPQHFGDGTRLSIL.

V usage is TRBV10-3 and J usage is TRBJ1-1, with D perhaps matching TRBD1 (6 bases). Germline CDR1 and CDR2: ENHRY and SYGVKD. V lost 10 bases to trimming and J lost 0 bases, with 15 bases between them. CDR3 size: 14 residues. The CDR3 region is CATIEDSMNTEAFF. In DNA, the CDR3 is TGTGCCACCATAGAGGACAGCATGAACACTGAAGCTTTCTTT.

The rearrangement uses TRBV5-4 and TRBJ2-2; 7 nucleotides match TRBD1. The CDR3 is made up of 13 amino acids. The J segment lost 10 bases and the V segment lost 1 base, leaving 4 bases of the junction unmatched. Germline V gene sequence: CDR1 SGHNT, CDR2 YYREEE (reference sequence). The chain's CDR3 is CASSLRGGVELFF. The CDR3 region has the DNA TGTGCCAGCAGCTTGCGAGGGGGCGTGGAGCTGTTTTTT.

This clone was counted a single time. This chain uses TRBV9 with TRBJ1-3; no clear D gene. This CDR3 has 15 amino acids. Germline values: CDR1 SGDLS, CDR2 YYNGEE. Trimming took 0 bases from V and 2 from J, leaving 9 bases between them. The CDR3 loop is CASSVGSGTGNTIYF. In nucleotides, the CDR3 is TGTGCCAGCAGCGTAGGATCCGGGACTGGAAACACCATATATTTT.

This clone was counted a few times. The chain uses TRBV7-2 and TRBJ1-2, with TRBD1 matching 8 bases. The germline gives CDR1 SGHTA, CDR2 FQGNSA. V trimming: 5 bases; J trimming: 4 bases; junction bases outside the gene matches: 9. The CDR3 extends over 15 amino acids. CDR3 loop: CASSPQTGAGYGYTF. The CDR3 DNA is TGTGCCAGCAGCCCACAGACAGGGGCCGGCTATGGCTACACCTTC. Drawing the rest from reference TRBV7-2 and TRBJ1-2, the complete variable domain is GAGVSQSPSNKVTEKGKDVELRCDPISGHTALYWYRQSLGQGLEFLIYFQGNSAPDKSGLPSDRFSAERTGGSVSTLTIQRTQQEDSAVYLCASSPQTGAGYGYTFGSGTRLTVV.

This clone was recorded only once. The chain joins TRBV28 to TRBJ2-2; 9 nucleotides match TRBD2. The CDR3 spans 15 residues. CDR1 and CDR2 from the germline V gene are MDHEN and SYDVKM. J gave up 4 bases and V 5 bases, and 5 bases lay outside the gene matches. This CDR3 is CASSPLAGSTGELFF. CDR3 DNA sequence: TGTGCCAGCAGTCCTCTAGCGGGGAGCACCGGGGAGCTGTTTTTT.

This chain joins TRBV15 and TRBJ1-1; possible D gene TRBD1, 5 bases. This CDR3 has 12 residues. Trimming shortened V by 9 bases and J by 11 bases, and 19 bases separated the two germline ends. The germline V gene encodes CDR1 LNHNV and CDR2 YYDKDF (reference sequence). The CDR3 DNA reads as TGTGCCACTAATCCGGGACTTACGTGGGCTTTCTTT. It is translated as CATNPGLTWAFF.